This T cell receptor (beta chain) was captured by sequencing in a study of T cell repertoires in cytomegalovirus infection (dated by TCRdb to between 2018 and 2020). As for the study more broadly: Because public TCR beta signatures pointed to carriage of CMV infection together with the matching HLA type, the HLA type of each donor mattered for the analysis.

Data came from an Illumina HiSeq 1500. TCRdb reanalyzed the raw reads on its own, using fastp at Q25 for trimming and MiXCR for clone calling, and kept in-frame beta chains. All rows with the same CDR3 protein become a single entry with the most common DNA and genes. For this sample the table gives approximately 290,000 distinct CDR3 sequences, of which over 20% were detected only once. The ten largest clones take up 11% to 15% of the sample. From a lookup of the germline V gene, CDR1 and CDR2 are KGHSH and LQKENI. From the cysteine through the phenylalanine, the CDR3 covers 13 amino acids. The sequence is cut down to CDR3 DNA, 39 bases in frame from base 1. V and J lose 5 bases and 4 bases, and a span of 9 bases separates them. Overall results and qualifications from the work: In both this cohort and an independent roughly 350-donor cohort, the cumulative frequency of public TCR beta family members distinguished carriers of CMV infection plus the relevant HLA type. The ex vivo response was dominated by HLA-C-restricted CMV-specific TCR beta clonotypes, which also provided the single most frequent clonotype in two of eight donors.

This clonotype was seen only a few times. Its antigen is currently not known. Base qualities are not provided; no much larger clone lies one nucleotide away. Sequencing used PBMCs. The TCR was taken from a human donor in good health (CMV status not recorded). Some clones in this sample may be carry-over from other donors' samples. The chain employs TRBV18 and TRBJ1-5, with the D gene not clear enough to name. The nucleotides are TGTGCCAGCTCATCGGGCGTAAATCAGCCCCAGCATTTT. This encodes CASSSGVNQPQHF. Joined to the reference TRBV18 and TRBJ1-5 proteins, this CDR3 gives the full variable domain: NAGVMQNPRHLVRRRGQEARLRCSPMKGHSHVYWYRQLPEEGLKFMVYLQKENIIDESGMPKERFSAEFPKEGPSILRIQQVVRGDSAAYFCASSSGVNQPQHFGDGTRLSIL.